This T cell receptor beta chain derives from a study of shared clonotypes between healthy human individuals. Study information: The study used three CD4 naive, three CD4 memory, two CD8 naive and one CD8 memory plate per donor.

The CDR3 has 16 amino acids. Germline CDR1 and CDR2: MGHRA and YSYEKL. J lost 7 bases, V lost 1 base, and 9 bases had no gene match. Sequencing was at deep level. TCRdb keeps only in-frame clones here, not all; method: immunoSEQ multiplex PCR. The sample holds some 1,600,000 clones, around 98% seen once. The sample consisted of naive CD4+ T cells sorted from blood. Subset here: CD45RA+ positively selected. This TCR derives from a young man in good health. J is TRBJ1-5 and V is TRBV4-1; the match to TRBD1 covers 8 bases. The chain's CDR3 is CASSQGPGQVGQPQHF. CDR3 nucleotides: TGCGCCAGCAGCCAAGGACCGGGACAGGTGGGACAGCCCCAGCATTTT.